The rows below give T cell receptor beta chains drawn from one sample of a study of cytomegalovirus exposure and HLA in healthy donors. Only in-frame clones appear in the TCRdb table, and some are missing; sequencing was by immunoSEQ multiplex PCR. This table has under 200,000 clones, less than 90% appearing once. Material for sequencing was PBMCs. The receptors here all came from a young man in good health and CMV-seronegative. Each CDR3 is given with its conserved first and last residue. The D gene is left open where the match is weak. Not all rows give a size; the values are once, few, many and, for expanded clones, a class.

clone size,CDR3 length,V gene,J gene,D gene,CDR3 protein,CDR3 DNA
.,16,TRBV19,TRBJ2-7,.,CASSIGRASASYEQYF,TGTGCCAGTAGTATAGGACGGGCTAGCGCTTCCTACGAGCAGTACTTC
.,13,TRBV25-1,TRBJ2-7,.,CAGSESGPYEQYF,TGTGCCGGCAGTGAATCAGGGCCTTACGAGCAGTACTTC
once,14,TRBV19,TRBJ1-3,TRBD1,CASQGARGGNTIYF,TGTGCCAGCCAGGGGGCTCGTGGAGGAAACACCATATATTTT
.,15,TRBV4-2,TRBJ2-3,TRBD2,CASSPGTSATDTQYF,TGTGCCAGCAGCCCCGGGACTAGCGCCACAGATACGCAGTATTTT
once,15,TRBV5-1,TRBJ2-1,.,CASTDHRVSYNEQFF,TGCGCCAGCACCGATCACAGGGTCTCCTACAATGAGCAGTTCTTC
once,16,TRBV4-3,TRBJ2-1,TRBD2,CASSHATSGSYNEQFF,TGCGCCAGCAGCCATGCAACTAGCGGGAGCTACAATGAGCAGTTCTTC
.,15,TRBV5-4,TRBJ1-1,TRBD1,CASSLGLTGSTEAFF,TGTGCCAGCAGCTTGGGCCTGACAGGGAGCACTGAAGCTTTCTTT
.,15,TRBV30,TRBJ2-2,TRBD1,CAWSRGTGDTGELFF,TGTGCCTGGAGTCGAGGGACAGGGGACACCGGGGAGCTGTTTTTT
.,16,TRBV10-1,TRBJ1-2,.,CASSESRLDKNYGYTF,TGCGCCAGCAGTGAGTCCAGGCTCGATAAGAACTATGGCTACACCTTC
.,14,TRBV7-9,TRBJ1-4,.,CASSSRVNDEKLFF,TGTGCCAGCAGCTCCAGGGTGAATGATGAAAAACTGTTTTTT
.,13,TRBV27,TRBJ2-7,.,CASSFPGSYEQYF,TGTGCCAGCAGTTTTCCGGGCTCCTACGAGCAGTACTTC
.,12,TRBV5-1,TRBJ1-4,TRBD1,CASSSGGAILFF,TGCGCCAGCAGCTCAGGGGGTGCAATTCTGTTTTTT
.,13,TRBV14,TRBJ1-1,.,CASSQVTRVKVFF,TGTGCCAGCAGCCAAGTAACCAGGGTTAAAGTCTTCTTT
.,14,TRBV5-6,TRBJ2-5,TRBD2,CASSFGTSIETQYF,TGTGCCAGCAGCTTTGGGACTAGCATTGAGACCCAGTACTTC
.,14,TRBV7-2,TRBJ2-7,TRBD2,CASSLAGGTYEQYF,TGTGCCAGCAGCTTGGCGGGAGGGACCTACGAGCAGTACTTC
.,13,TRBV25-1,TRBJ2-7,.,CATRKNLFYEQYF,TGTGCCACCCGAAAGAACCTATTCTACGAGCAGTACTTC
once,14,TRBV6-6,TRBJ2-2,TRBD2,CASRTSVNTGELFF,TGTGCCAGCAGGACTAGCGTGAACACCGGGGAGCTGTTTTTT
.,17,TRBV18,TRBJ2-7,TRBD2,CASSPLSAGVSAYEQYF,TGTGCCAGCTCACCACTCTCAGCGGGAGTTTCCGCCTACGAGCAGTACTTC
.,15,TRBV4-1,TRBJ1-1,TRBD1,CASSQVQGARTEAFF,TGCGCCAGCAGCCAGGTACAGGGGGCGAGGACTGAAGCTTTCTTT
.,14,TRBV11-2,TRBJ2-3,.,CASSRTPTSDTQYF,TGTGCCAGCAGCCGCACGCCAACTTCAGATACGCAGTATTTT
.,15,TRBV5-4,TRBJ1-1,.,CASSPDPDRNTEAFF,TGTGCCAGCAGCCCCGACCCTGACAGGAACACTGAAGCTTTCTTT
.,16,TRBV7-8,TRBJ2-3,TRBD2,CASSTGTSGTTDTQYF,TGTGCCAGCAGCACCGGGACTAGCGGAACCACAGATACGCAGTATTTT
.,15,TRBV4-1,TRBJ2-7,.,CASSQGQRPGSEQYF,TGCGCCAGCAGCCAAGGGCAGAGACCCGGGTCCGAGCAGTACTTC